The clone carrying this TCR beta chain was detected a few times. This sample was included in a study of neoadjuvant anti-PD-1 for oral cavity cancer. Whole-study context: Before surgery, most patients got three to four biweekly 3 mg/kg nivolumab doses. Non-progressing patients received a fourth nivolumab dose near day 43, then surgery on days 50-56.

This CDR3 has 15 amino acids. Looked up from germline, CDR1 is MNHEY and CDR2 is SMNVEV (reference sequence). V was pared by 6 bases and J by 9 bases, with 21 bases between. Time point noted: after neoadjuvant nivolumab, at surgical resection. Cohort: HPV-negative, locally advanced oral cavity squamous cell carcinoma patients. Here immunoSEQ multiplex PCR was the method, and the copy in TCRdb shows in-frame clones only, minus some. This table holds 20,000 to 25,000 clones, 26% found once. This rearrangement joins TRBV27 to TRBJ2-1; D is perhaps TRBD2 (5 bases). The sequence came from a person aged 35-79 years with oral cavity squamous cell carcinoma. The material sequenced was tumor tissue, taken after nivolumab (anti-PD-1) treatment. The CDR3 DNA reads as TGTGCCAGCAGGACGTTACTAGGTGGTGCGAGTGAGCAGTTCTTC. As protein: CASRTLLGGASEQFF.